These T cell receptor beta chains were read from a single sample in a study of early T cells in non-severe SARS-CoV-2 infection. TCRdb re-analysed the 5' RACE reads in MiXCR, keeping a single row per CDR3 protein. The sample has about 48,000 distinct CDR3 sequences, 6.2% seen once. The sample here was whole blood, taken at baseline. The source is an adult who was a healthcare worker with PCR-confirmed SARS-CoV-2 infection or an uninfected control (not recorded which). CDR3s include the opening cysteine and the closing phenylalanine or tryptophan.

V: TRBV7-6
J: TRBJ2-3
CDR3: CASSSLGTRGTDTQYF

V: TRBV4-1
J: TRBJ2-6
CDR3: CASSQGGGSGANVLTF

V: TRBV28
J: TRBJ2-7
CDR3: CASSTDGAYEQYF

V: TRBV6-2/TRBV6-3
J: TRBJ2-2
CDR3: CASSLPTNTGELFF

V: TRBV5-6
J: TRBJ2-7
CDR3: CASSFTPGLAIPHEQYF

V: TRBV5-5
J: TRBJ2-6
CDR3: CASSLIISGANVLTF

V: TRBV7-6
J: TRBJ1-3
CDR3: CASSSIGGGLSNTIYF

V: TRBV11-1
J: TRBJ2-7
CDR3: CASSLVPWGATSSEQYF

V: TRBV15
J: TRBJ1-2
CDR3: CATSRESGSRYGYTF

V: TRBV28
J: TRBJ2-7
CDR3: CASSRSGTGGYEQYF

V: TRBV25-1
J: TRBJ1-4
CDR3: CASSEFDLGEKLFF

V: TRBV20-1
J: TRBJ2-3
CDR3: CSALLAGGPTDTQYF

V: TRBV6-4
J: TRBJ2-2
CDR3: CASSMTGAYHGELFF

V: TRBV29-1
J: TRBJ1-1
CDR3: CSVHLGRGSAEAFF

V: TRBV28
J: TRBJ2-3
CDR3: CASSRRDSYTDTQYF

V: TRBV25-1
J: TRBJ2-5
CDR3: CASRRRQETQYF

V: TRBV15
J: TRBJ1-1
CDR3: CATSRDRGEAFF

V: TRBV27
J: TRBJ2-1
CDR3: CASRGEGEQFF

V: TRBV6-1
J: TRBJ1-1
CDR3: CASRRQGSEAFF

V: TRBV10-3
J: TRBJ2-2
CDR3: CAISENRQNTGELFF

V: TRBV20-1
J: TRBJ2-7
CDR3: CSALGGSSYEQYF

V: TRBV6-1
J: TRBJ2-7
CDR3: CASSEAGAGSSYEQYF

V: TRBV13
J: TRBJ2-3
CDR3: CASSPGGVGSHGDTQYF

V: TRBV7-2
J: TRBJ2-3
CDR3: CASSFRPGGGDTQYF

V: TRBV12-3/TRBV12-4
J: TRBJ2-5
CDR3: CASSTSGQETQYF

V: TRBV11-2
J: TRBJ2-5
CDR3: CASSLVPKETQYF

V: TRBV27
J: TRBJ2-7
CDR3: CASSPGLAGVYEQYF

V: TRBV7-3
J: TRBJ2-3
CDR3: CASSSAGGSTDTQYF

V: TRBV7-8
J: TRBJ2-1
CDR3: CASSLYGRASSYNEQFF

V: TRBV4-3
J: TRBJ2-1
CDR3: CASSGLAGGAVEQFF

V: TRBV7-8
J: TRBJ2-7
CDR3: CASSLKVANEQYF

V: TRBV7-9
J: TRBJ1-6
CDR3: CASRLMGPSSYNSPLHF

V: TRBV11-3
J: TRBJ2-2
CDR3: CATSEGPNTGELFF

V: TRBV5-6
J: TRBJ2-7
CDR3: CASSLARLAGVVHEQYF

V: TRBV7-2
J: TRBJ2-2
CDR3: CASSLSGTPRELFF

V: TRBV6-1
J: TRBJ1-5
CDR3: CASREQGNSNQPQHF

V: TRBV5-1
J: TRBJ1-2
CDR3: CASSLGDHPNYGYTF

V: TRBV7-9
J: TRBJ2-1
CDR3: CASSDSAGSSYNEQFF

V: TRBV7-9
J: TRBJ2-2
CDR3: CASSSLRTGGIAGELFF

V: TRBV6-5
J: TRBJ1-3
CDR3: CASSYSSGASYGNTIYF

V: TRBV6-6
J: TRBJ2-5
CDR3: CASSWAGSETQYF

V: TRBV15
J: TRBJ2-1
CDR3: CATSRDYSGGNEQFF

V: TRBV2
J: TRBJ2-7
CDR3: CASSRTGPPAYEQYF

V: TRBV7-9
J: TRBJ2-7
CDR3: CASSFFRPGAYEQYF

V: TRBV5-1
J: TRBJ2-7
CDR3: CASSSIPLAGVGEQYF

V: TRBV11-2
J: TRBJ2-3
CDR3: CASSLRDSTDTQYF